This T cell receptor (beta chain) derives from a study of shared clonotypes between healthy human individuals. As for the study in general: The plates for each donor numbered three CD4 naive, three CD4 memory, two CD8 naive and one CD8 memory. Overall study results and limits: In contrast to clonotypes shared by all four donors, non-shared clonotypes had lower generation probabilities.

This clone appeared a single time. Its antigen is unknown. Terminally differentiated effector memory CD45RA+ cells were excluded from the naive CD8 cells, which were CD45RO-negative and positively selected for CCR7. Germline V gene lookup returns CDR1 SQVTM and CDR2 ANQGSEA. With 6 bases clipped from V and 4 bases from J, the junction kept 8 bases outside the gene matches. The CDR3 covers 14 residues. Method: immunoSEQ multiplex PCR; TCRdb's copy keeps in-frame clones and lacks some. The sample shows under 850,000 clones, about 92% of them seen only once. The sequencing sample was made of naive CD8+ T cells sorted from blood. The sequence was obtained from a man aged 30 to 39 in good health. The rearrangement joins TRBV29-1 to TRBJ2-7, with 11 bases lining up with TRBD2. Here the CDR3 DNA reads TGCAGCGTCCTAACTAGCGGGAGCGAGTACGAGCAGTACTTC. Amino acid sequence: CSVLTSGSEYEQYF.